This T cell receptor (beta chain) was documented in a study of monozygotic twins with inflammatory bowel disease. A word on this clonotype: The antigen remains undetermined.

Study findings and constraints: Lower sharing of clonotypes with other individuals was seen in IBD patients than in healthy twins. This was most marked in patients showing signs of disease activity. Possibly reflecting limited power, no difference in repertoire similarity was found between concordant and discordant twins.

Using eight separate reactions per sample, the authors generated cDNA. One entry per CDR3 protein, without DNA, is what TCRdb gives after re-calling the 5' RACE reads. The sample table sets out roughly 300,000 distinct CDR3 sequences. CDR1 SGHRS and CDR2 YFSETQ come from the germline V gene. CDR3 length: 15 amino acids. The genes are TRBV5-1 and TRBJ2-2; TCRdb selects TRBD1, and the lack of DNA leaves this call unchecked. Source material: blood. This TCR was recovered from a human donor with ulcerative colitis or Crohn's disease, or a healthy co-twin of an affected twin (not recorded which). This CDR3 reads CASSLVTGNTGELFF.